The T cell receptor beta chain described here comes from a study of shared clonotypes between healthy human individuals. For each subset, genomic DNA was distributed in equal portions over several immunoSEQ plates. Produced via immunoSEQ multiplex PCR; TCRdb's table is partial and in-frame only. The repertoire consists of about 1 million clones, with about 75% occurring once and the leading ten covering approximately 1.5%. Trimming pared 5 bases from V and 7 bases from J, leaving 16 bases between. CDR1 and CDR2 from the germline V gene are LNHNV and YYDKDF (reference sequence). The CDR3 sequence is 14 residues long. Comments on this clone: The antigen is unknown.

Study-wide findings and caveats: Specimens sampled were limited to blood, with tissue repertoires likely differing. Rarefaction exposed incomplete sorted-subset sequencing despite large depth.

This receptor was taken from a man younger than 35 in good health. The chain couples TRBV15 to TRBJ2-3; a possible D gene is TRBD2 (6 bases). What was sequenced was memory CD4+ T cells sorted from blood. Subset meaning: CD45RA-negative fraction. CDR3 nucleotides: TGTGCCACCAGCTCCGGGGGATCTGCATATACGCAGTATTTT. Protein sequence: CATSSGGSAYTQYF.